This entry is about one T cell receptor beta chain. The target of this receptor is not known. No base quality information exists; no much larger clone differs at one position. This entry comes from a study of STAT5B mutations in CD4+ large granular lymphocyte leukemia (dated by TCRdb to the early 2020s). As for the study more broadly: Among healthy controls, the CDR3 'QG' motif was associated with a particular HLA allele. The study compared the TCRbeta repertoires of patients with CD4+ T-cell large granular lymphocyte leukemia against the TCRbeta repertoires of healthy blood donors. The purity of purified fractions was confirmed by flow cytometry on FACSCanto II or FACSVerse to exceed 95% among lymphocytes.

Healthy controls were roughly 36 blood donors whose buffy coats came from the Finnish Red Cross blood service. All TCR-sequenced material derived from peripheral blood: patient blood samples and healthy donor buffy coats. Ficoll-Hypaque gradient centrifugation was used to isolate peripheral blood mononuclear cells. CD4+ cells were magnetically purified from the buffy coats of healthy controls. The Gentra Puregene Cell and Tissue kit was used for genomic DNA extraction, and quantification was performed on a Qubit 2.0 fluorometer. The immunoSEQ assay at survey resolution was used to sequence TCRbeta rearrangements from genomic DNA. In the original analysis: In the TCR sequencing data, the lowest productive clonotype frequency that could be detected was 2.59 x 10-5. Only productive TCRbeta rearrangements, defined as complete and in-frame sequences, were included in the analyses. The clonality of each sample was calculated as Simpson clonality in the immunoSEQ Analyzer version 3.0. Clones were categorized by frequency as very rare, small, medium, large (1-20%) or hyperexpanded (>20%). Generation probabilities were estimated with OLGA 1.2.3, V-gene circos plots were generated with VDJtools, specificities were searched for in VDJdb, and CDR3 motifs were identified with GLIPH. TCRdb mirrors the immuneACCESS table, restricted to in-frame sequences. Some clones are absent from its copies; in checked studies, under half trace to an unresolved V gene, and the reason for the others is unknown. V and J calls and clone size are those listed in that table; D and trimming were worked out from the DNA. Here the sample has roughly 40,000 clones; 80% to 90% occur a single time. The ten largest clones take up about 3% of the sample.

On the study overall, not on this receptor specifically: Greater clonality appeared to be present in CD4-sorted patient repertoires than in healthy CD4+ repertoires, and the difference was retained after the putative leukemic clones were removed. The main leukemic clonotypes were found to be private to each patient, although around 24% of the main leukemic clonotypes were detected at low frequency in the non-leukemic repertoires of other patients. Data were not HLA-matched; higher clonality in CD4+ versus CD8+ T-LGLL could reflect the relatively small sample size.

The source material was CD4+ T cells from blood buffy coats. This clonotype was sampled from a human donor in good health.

At the DNA level, the sequence is TGTGCCAGCAGTTTTCTGACAGTTGATCAGCCCCAGCATTTT. This codes for CASSFLTVDQPQHF. The chain employs TRBV28 and TRBJ1-5, with TRBD1 tentatively as D gene (5 bases match). The CDR3 has 14 amino acids, counting the end cysteine and phenylalanine. The retained sequence is limited to the CDR3, 42 bases, with the frame set at the first base. V lost 3 bases and J lost 5 bases; the stretch between them is 11 bases long. For CDR1 and CDR2, the germline V gene lists MDHEN and SYDVKM. The CDR3, completed at both ends by the reference TRBV28 and TRBJ1-5 genes, gives the full variable domain DVKVTQSSRYLVKRTGEKVFLECVQDMDHENMFWYRQDPGLGLRLIYFSYDVKMKEKGDIPEGYSVSREKKERFSLILESASTNQTSMYLCASSFLTVDQPQHFGDGTRLSIL.